The next 27 T cell receptor beta chains were all read from a single sample in a study of blood T cell repertoires in COVID-19. Libraries were prepared by immunoSEQ multiplex PCR; TCRdb keeps only in-frame clonotypes and omits some of them. The data contain 87,000 or so clones, around nine tenths of them singletons. The sequenced sample was peripheral blood. These receptors were collected from a man older than 75 with acute or convalescent COVID-19.

This clone has only a few counts. The chain uses TRBV10-3 and TRBJ2-5; 13 nucleotides align to TRBD2. Trimming removed 8 bases from V and 1 base from J; junction bases left unmatched: 1. This CDR3 comprises 14 residues. CDR1 is ENHRY, CDR2 SYGVKD, per germline. Here the CDR3 reads CAIGLAGAQETQYF. In DNA, the CDR3 is TGTGCCATCGGACTAGCGGGGGCCCAAGAGACCCAGTACTTC.

The V gene is TRBV7-2, the J gene TRBJ1-2, with D unresolved. In germline, CDR1 is SGHTA, CDR2 FQGNSA. V lost 5 bases, J lost 0 bases, and 10 bases lay in between. There are 14 residues in the CDR3. DNA of the CDR3: TGTGCCAGCAGCGCCTCCGCAGCTAACTATGGCTACACCTTC. Amino acid sequence: CASSASAANYGYTF.

The chain links TRBV10-3 to TRBJ1-6, with 11 bases matching TRBD1. The CDR3 is 15 residues long. From germline, CDR1 is ENHRY and CDR2 SYGVKD. J was trimmed by 11 bases and V by 4 bases; bases with no gene match: 7. The CDR3 DNA sequence: TGTGCCATCAGTGCTCCGGGACAGGGGGAAACACCCCTCCACTTT. Protein: CAISAPGQGETPLHF.

This chain connects TRBV19 to TRBJ2-1; 7 nucleotides match TRBD2. The CDR3 covers 15 residues. Trimming cost V 3 bases and J 0 bases; bases outside gene matches: 2. Germline V lookup: CDR1 LNHDA, CDR2 SQIVND (reference sequence). The CDR3 nucleotides are TGTGCCAGTAGTATCGGGAGGAGCTCCTACAATGAGCAGTTCTTC. Its translation is CASSIGRSSYNEQFF. The complete variable domain, with remaining parts taken from reference TRBV19 and TRBJ2-1, reads DGGITQSPKYLFRKEGQNVTLSCEQNLNHDAMYWYRQDPGQGLRLIYYSQIVNDFQKGDIAEGYSVSREKKESFPLTVTSAQKNPTAFYLCASSIGRSSYNEQFFGPGTRLTVL.

CDR3 loop: CASNYRGGSPLHF. The CDR3 DNA follows: TGTGCCAGTAATTACAGGGGAGGTTCACCCCTCCACTTT. The genes are TRBV19 and TRBJ1-6; 7 bases line up with TRBD1. This CDR3 is built from 13 residues. Germline loops: CDR1 LNHDA, CDR2 SQIVND (reference sequence). Losses at the gene ends were 7 bases for V and 9 bases for J; bases not matched to a gene: 6. The complete variable domain, with remaining parts taken from reference TRBV19 and TRBJ1-6, reads DGGITQSPKYLFRKEGQNVTLSCEQNLNHDAMYWYRQDPGQGLRLIYYSQIVNDFQKGDIAEGYSVSREKKESFPLTVTSAQKNPTAFYLCASNYRGGSPLHFGNGTRLTVT.

This chain uses TRBV28 with TRBJ1-5; 10 nucleotides line up with TRBD1. This CDR3 comprises 15 residues. Germline-derived CDR1 and CDR2 are MDHEN and SYDVKM. V was clipped by 6 bases and J by 4 bases; unmatched bases: 6. CDR3 DNA: TGTGCCAGCAGGTCCGGGACAGGGGCTAATCAGCCCCAGCATTTT. Protein: CASRSGTGANQPQHF. Together with reference TRBV28 and TRBJ1-5, the CDR3 gives the full variable domain: DVKVTQSSRYLVKRTGEKVFLECVQDMDHENMFWYRQDPGLGLRLIYFSYDVKMKEKGDIPEGYSVSREKKERFSLILESASTNQTSMYLCASRSGTGANQPQHFGDGTRLSIL.

V and J are TRBV4-1 and TRBJ1-1, with 8 bases aligning to TRBD1. Germline CDR1 is MGHRA and CDR2 is YSYEKL. With V trimmed by 0 bases and J by 1 base, 7 bases remained unmatched. The length of the CDR3 is 17 residues. The CDR3 loop reads CASSQEAGGYGNTEAFF. Written as DNA, the CDR3 is TGCGCCAGCAGCCAAGAGGCAGGGGGCTACGGGAACACTGAAGCTTTCTTT.

The chain combines TRBV6-6 with TRBJ2-2, with TRBD2 as a possible D gene (5 bases). Trimming pared 6 bases from V and 2 bases from J, leaving 7 bases between. Germline V gene lookup returns CDR1 MNHNY and CDR2 SVGAGI (reference sequence). The CDR3 contains 13 residues. CDR3: CASRGSNTGELFF. CDR3 DNA: TGTGCCAGCAGAGGGAGTAACACCGGGGAGCTGTTTTTT.

This clone was detected only once. The V gene is TRBV5-6, the J gene TRBJ2-3; D might be TRBD2 (7 bases). The CDR3 totals 17 residues. The ends were cut back, 4 bases at V and 4 bases at J, with 22 bases in the middle. Germline values: CDR1 SGHDT, CDR2 YYEEEE. This CDR3 is CASSPWSIGGQPDTQYF. The CDR3 bases are TGTGCCAGCAGCCCATGGAGTATCGGGGGGCAGCCAGATACGCAGTATTTT.

The sample holds a few counts of this clone. V gene TRBV5-4 combines with J gene TRBJ1-2; the D is unclear. Germline CDR1 and CDR2: SGHNT and YYREEE (reference sequence). V gave up 9 bases and J gave up 4 bases, with 13 bases separating them. The CDR3 has 12 amino acids. CDR3 residues: CATTAVAYGYTF. The CDR3 DNA follows: TGTGCCACCACCGCGGTGGCCTATGGCTACACCTTC. The entire variable domain, with the rest obtained from reference TRBV5-4 and TRBJ1-2, is as follows: ETGVTQSPTHLIKTRGQQVTLRCSSQSGHNTVSWYQQALGQGPQFIFQYYREEENGRGNFPPRFSGLQFPNYSSELNVNALELDDSALYLCATTAVAYGYTFGSGTRLTVV.

The chain has TRBV19 and TRBJ2-2; D is unresolved. The CDR3 runs 14 residues. From germline, CDR1 is LNHDA and CDR2 SQIVND (reference sequence). V lost 3 bases, J lost 3 bases, and 8 bases lay in between. This chain's CDR3 is CASSIGQYTGELFF. CDR3 coding DNA: TGTGCCAGTAGTATTGGTCAGTACACCGGGGAGCTGTTTTTT.

V and J are TRBV6-6 and TRBJ2-1, with D unresolved. The CDR3 extends over 15 amino acids. With 2 bases removed from V and 1 base from J, the gap between germline ends came to 9 bases. Germline CDR1 and CDR2: MNHNY and SVGAGI (reference sequence). The CDR3: CASSYRATSYNEQFF. The DNA for the CDR3 is TGTGCCAGCAGTTACCGAGCTACGTCCTACAATGAGCAGTTCTTC.

V usage is TRBV7-6 and J usage is TRBJ1-4; a weak D match, TRBD1 (5 bases). CDR1 is SGHVS, CDR2 FNYEAQ, per germline. CDR3 length: 15 residues. The germline V and J ends were trimmed by 3 bases and 5 bases, with 13 bases remaining between them. For the CDR3, the DNA is TGTGCCAGCAGCTTTGAGGCAGGGTCAAATGAAAAACTGTTTTTT. Translating it yields CASSFEAGSNEKLFF.

The chain couples TRBV7-8 to TRBJ1-5; D is perhaps TRBD1 (6 bases). Germline values: CDR1 SGHVS, CDR2 FQNEAQ. The CDR3 loop spans 15 amino acids. Trimming shortened V by 5 bases and J by 5 bases, and 16 bases separated the two germline ends. CDR3 loop: CASSRGDTIDQPQHF. CDR3 bases: TGTGCCAGCAGCCGAGGGGACACGATCGATCAGCCCCAGCATTTT. The full variable domain, with the rest looked up from reference TRBV7-8 and TRBJ1-5, is GAGVSQSPRYKVAKRGQDVALRCDPISGHVSLFWYQQALGQGPEFLTYFQNEAQLDKSGLPSDRFFAERPEGSVSTLKIQRTQQEDSAVYLCASSRGDTIDQPQHFGDGTRLSIL.

J is TRBJ1-6 and V is TRBV28; 9 bases are shared with TRBD1. From germline, CDR1 is MDHEN and CDR2 SYDVKM. This CDR3 is 13 amino acids long. V shed 8 bases and J 10 bases; nucleotides not matched to a gene: 6. CDR3 protein: CASLTGGGSPLHF. CDR3 in DNA: TGTGCCAGCCTGACAGGGGGTGGATCACCCCTCCACTTT.

In this sample, this clone turned up a few times. The chain uses TRBV2 and TRBJ2-3; the D gene is possibly TRBD2 (7 bases). Germline CDR1 SNHLY, CDR2 FYNNEI. This CDR3 comprises 17 residues. The V end was cut by 5 bases, the J end by 4 bases, with 22 bases between. The CDR3 DNA follows: TGTGCCAGCAGTTTCCCAAATCATGCGGGGGCCCCAGATACGCAGTATTTT. Its translation: CASSFPNHAGAPDTQYF.

The gene calls are TRBV5-1 and TRBJ2-1; the match to TRBD2 covers 9 bases. CDR1 is SGHRS and CDR2 is YFSETQ in the germline V gene. The CDR3 is 16 residues long. Unmatched junction bases numbered 5, after V lost 4 bases and J lost 0 bases. CDR3 region: CASSRLAESSYNEQFF. CDR3 DNA sequence: TGCGCCAGCAGCCGACTAGCGGAGAGCTCCTACAATGAGCAGTTCTTC.

The V and J genes are TRBV29-1 and TRBJ1-2, with 8 bases identical to TRBD1. The CDR3 contains 14 residues. CDR1 SQVTM and CDR2 ANQGSEA come from the germline V gene. J lost 0 bases, V lost 2 bases, and 2 bases had no gene match. This chain's CDR3 is CSVEQGAPNYGYTF. The CDR3 bases are TGCAGCGTTGAACAGGGGGCGCCTAACTATGGCTACACCTTC. The full variable domain, in which reference TRBV29-1 and TRBJ1-2 provide the parts outside the CDR3, is SAVISQKPSRDICQRGTSLTIQCQVDSQVTMMFWYRQQPGQSLTLIATANQGSEATYESGFVIDKFPISRPNLTFSTLTVSNMSPEDSSIYLCSVEQGAPNYGYTFGSGTRLTVV.

This clone is judged medium-sized. The V and J genes are TRBV2 and TRBJ2-3; 15 nucleotides agree with TRBD2. V lost 5 bases, J lost 5 bases, and 8 bases stayed unmatched. The length of the CDR3 is 17 residues. Germline CDR1 is SNHLY and CDR2 is FYNNEI. The chain's CDR3 is CASSRPGLAGGLDTQYF. The CDR3 DNA reads TGTGCCAGCAGTAGACCGGGACTAGCGGGAGGTTTAGATACGCAGTATTTT.

V and J are TRBV10-3 and TRBJ1-1; no definite D call. Trimming took 4 bases from V and 0 from J, leaving 9 bases between them. Germline lookup yields CDR1 ENHRY and CDR2 SYGVKD. This CDR3 is built from 14 residues. The CDR3 nucleotides read TGTGCCATCAGTGCGTCGACACTGAACACTGAAGCTTTCTTT. Translating gives CAISASTLNTEAFF.

The chain is built from TRBV5-6 and TRBJ1-3, with 9 positions matching TRBD1. Germline CDR1 and CDR2: SGHDT and YYEEEE. This CDR3 spans 14 amino acids. V shed 4 bases, J shed 7 bases, and the junction held 6 bases outside the gene matches. CDR3 residues: CASSGTGTLNTIYF. The CDR3 DNA sequence: TGTGCCAGCAGCGGGACAGGGACTTTGAACACCATATATTTT. Drawing the rest from reference TRBV5-6 and TRBJ1-3, the complete variable domain is DAGVTQSPTHLIKTRGQQVTLRCSPKSGHDTVSWYQQALGQGPQFIFQYYEEEERQRGNFPDRFSGHQFPNYSSELNVNALLLGDSALYLCASSGTGTLNTIYFGEGSWLTVV.

The chain uses TRBV9 and TRBJ1-2; D is ambiguous. V was cut by 0 bases and J by 7 bases, with 10 bases left in between. Germline CDR1 reads SGDLS; CDR2 reads YYNGEE. The CDR3 is 13 amino acids. The chain's CDR3 is CASSVEEGSGYTF. Written as DNA, the CDR3 is TGTGCCAGCAGCGTAGAGGAGGGCAGTGGCTACACCTTC.

This clone was recorded only once. The rearrangement links TRBV19 to TRBJ2-3, with D possibly matching TRBD1 (8 bases). This CDR3 comprises 15 residues. V shed 3 bases and J shed 4 bases, with 14 bases lying between them. Germline assignment: CDR1 LNHDA and CDR2 SQIVND (reference sequence). Here the CDR3 reads CASSIWTGRADTQYF. The CDR3 DNA reads as TGTGCCAGTAGTATCTGGACAGGGAGGGCAGATACGCAGTATTTT.

The chain combines TRBV18 with TRBJ1-5; D gene uncertain. Germline CDR1 and CDR2: KGHSH and LQKENI. With 2 bases removed from V and 7 bases from J, the gap between germline ends came to 12 bases. CDR3 size: 14 residues. The CDR3: CASSPETGRQPQHF. DNA of the CDR3: TGTGCCAGCTCACCAGAAACGGGTCGGCAGCCCCAGCATTTT.

The CDR3 nucleotides are TGTGCCAGCAGTTACGGGGAGATCAATCAGCCCCAGCATTTT. It translates to CASSYGEINQPQHF. The chain combines TRBV6-6 with TRBJ1-5; D is uncertain. Trimming shortened V by 2 bases and J by 3 bases, and 8 bases separated the two germline ends. The CDR3 has 14 amino acids. Germline lookup yields CDR1 MNHNY and CDR2 SVGAGI (reference sequence).

This chain uses TRBV27 with TRBJ1-2; 12 nucleotides align to TRBD1. This CDR3 has 15 residues. Germline V gives CDR1 MNHEY, CDR2 SMNVEV (reference sequence). V dropped 5 bases and J dropped 8; count of bases not matched to a gene: 9. CDR3 sequence reads: CASSPRDRGRAGYTF. The CDR3 bases are TGTGCCAGCAGTCCCCGGGACAGGGGGCGGGCCGGCTACACCTTC.

This chain uses TRBV5-6 with TRBJ1-2, with D possibly TRBD1 on 6 matching bases. Germline V gives CDR1 SGHDT, CDR2 YYEEEE. Trimming stripped 0 bases from V and 4 bases from J, with 22 bases between. The CDR3 covers 18 residues. As DNA, the CDR3 is TGTGCCAGCAGCTTGGACGTGACAGGCCCCCTTGGGGTCTATGGCTACACCTTC. Translated, it gives CASSLDVTGPLGVYGYTF.